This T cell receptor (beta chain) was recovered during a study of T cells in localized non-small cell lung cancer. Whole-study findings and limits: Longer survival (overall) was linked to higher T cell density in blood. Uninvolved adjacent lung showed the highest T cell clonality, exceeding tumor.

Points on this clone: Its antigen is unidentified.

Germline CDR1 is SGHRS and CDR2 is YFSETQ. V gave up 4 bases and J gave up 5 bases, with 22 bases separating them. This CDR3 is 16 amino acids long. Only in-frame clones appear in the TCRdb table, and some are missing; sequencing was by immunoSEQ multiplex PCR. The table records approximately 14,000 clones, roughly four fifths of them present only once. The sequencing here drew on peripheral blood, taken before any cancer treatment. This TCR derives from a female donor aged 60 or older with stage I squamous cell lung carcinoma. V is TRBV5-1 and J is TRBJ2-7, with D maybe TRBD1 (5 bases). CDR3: CASSAEGRQGHDEQYF. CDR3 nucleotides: TGCGCCAGCAGCGCCGAAGGGCGGCAGGGTCACGACGAGCAGTACTTC.